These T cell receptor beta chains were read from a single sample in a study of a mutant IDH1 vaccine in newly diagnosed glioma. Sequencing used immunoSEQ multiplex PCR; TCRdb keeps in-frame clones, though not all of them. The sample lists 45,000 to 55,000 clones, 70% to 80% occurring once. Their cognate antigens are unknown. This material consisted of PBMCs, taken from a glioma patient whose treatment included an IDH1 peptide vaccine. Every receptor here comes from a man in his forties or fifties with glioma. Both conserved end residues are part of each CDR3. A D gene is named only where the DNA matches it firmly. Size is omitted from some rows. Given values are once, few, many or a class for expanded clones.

CDR3 protein: CASSESSGRPTQYF
CDR3 DNA: TGCGCCAGCAGTGAGTCTAGCGGGAGACCTACGCAGTATTTT
V gene: TRBV10-2
D gene: TRBD2
clone size: .
J gene: TRBJ2-3

CDR3 protein: CASTSGTGSEKLFF
CDR3 DNA: TGTGCCAGCACCTCCGGGACGGGTAGTGAAAAACTGTTTTTT
V gene: TRBV27
D gene: .
clone size: .
J gene: TRBJ1-4

CDR3 protein: CSAPSLGGGGYTF
CDR3 DNA: TGCAGCGCTCCATCCCTCGGTGGAGGCGGCTACACCTTC
V gene: TRBV29-1
D gene: .
clone size: .
J gene: TRBJ1-2

CDR3 protein: CSARDGKGNTIYF
CDR3 DNA: TGCAGCGCCCGGGACGGAAAAGGAAACACCATATATTTT
V gene: TRBV29-1
D gene: .
clone size: .
J gene: TRBJ1-3

CDR3 protein: CSVERGRTGVTEAFF
CDR3 DNA: TGCAGCGTTGAAAGGGGTCGTACCGGTGTCACTGAAGCTTTCTTT
V gene: TRBV29-1
D gene: .
clone size: .
J gene: TRBJ1-1

CDR3 protein: CASIRDRDSNQPQHF
CDR3 DNA: TGTGCCAGTATCCGGGACAGGGATAGCAATCAGCCCCAGCATTTT
V gene: TRBV19
D gene: TRBD1
clone size: few
J gene: TRBJ1-5

CDR3 protein: CSIDVEGSDTQYF
CDR3 DNA: TGCAGCATCGATGTAGAGGGCTCAGATACGCAGTATTTT
V gene: TRBV29-1
D gene: .
clone size: once
J gene: TRBJ2-3

CDR3 protein: CASSSGAGGYEQYF
CDR3 DNA: TGTGCCAGCAGCTCTGGGGCAGGGGGCTACGAGCAGTACTTC
V gene: TRBV7-9
D gene: TRBD1
clone size: .
J gene: TRBJ2-7

CDR3 protein: CASSLGGTPNPEQYF
CDR3 DNA: TGCGCCAGCAGCTTGGGAGGGACCCCCAACCCCGAGCAGTACTTC
V gene: TRBV5-1
D gene: .
clone size: .
J gene: TRBJ2-7

CDR3 protein: CASKRGDRSSYEQYF
CDR3 DNA: TGTGCCAGTAAAAGAGGAGACAGGAGCTCCTACGAGCAGTACTTC
V gene: TRBV19
D gene: .
clone size: .
J gene: TRBJ2-7

CDR3 protein: CSAPGTSNNEQFF
CDR3 DNA: TGCAGCGCTCCCGGGACTAGTAACAATGAGCAGTTCTTC
V gene: TRBV29-1
D gene: TRBD2
clone size: few
J gene: TRBJ2-1

CDR3 protein: CASSSVVTGPTSTGANVLTF
CDR3 DNA: TGTGCCAGCAGTTCAGTCGTCACGGGACCCACGAGTACTGGGGCCAACGTCCTGACTTTC
V gene: TRBV28
D gene: .
clone size: .
J gene: TRBJ2-6

CDR3 protein: CASSSGQGDEQFF
CDR3 DNA: TGTGCCAGCAGCTCAGGACAGGGGGATGAGCAGTTCTTC
V gene: TRBV11-3
D gene: TRBD1
clone size: .
J gene: TRBJ2-1

CDR3 protein: CASSKSGTGGIAKNIQYF
CDR3 DNA: TGTGCCAGCAGCAAATCCGGGACCGGAGGGATAGCCAAAAACATTCAGTACTTC
V gene: TRBV5-4
D gene: .
clone size: .
J gene: TRBJ2-4

CDR3 protein: CASSLGTGGSGNTIYF
CDR3 DNA: TGTGCCAGCAGCCTTGGGACAGGGGGCTCTGGAAACACCATATATTTT
V gene: TRBV5-6
D gene: TRBD1
clone size: .
J gene: TRBJ1-3

CDR3 protein: CASSSRSSQPQHF
CDR3 DNA: TGTGCCAGCAGTTCCCGATCTAGTCAGCCCCAGCATTTT
V gene: TRBV27
D gene: .
clone size: .
J gene: TRBJ1-5

CDR3 protein: CASSRSGSDTSTDTQYF
CDR3 DNA: TGTGCCAGCAGCCGTAGCGGGAGCGACACTAGCACAGATACGCAGTATTTT
V gene: TRBV4-2
D gene: TRBD2
clone size: .
J gene: TRBJ2-3

CDR3 protein: CATSRDTLNTEAFF
CDR3 DNA: TGTGCCACCAGCAGAGACACCCTGAACACTGAAGCTTTCTTT
V gene: TRBV15
D gene: .
clone size: .
J gene: TRBJ1-1

CDR3 protein: CATQVSSGNTIYF
CDR3 DNA: TGTGCCACTCAAGTCAGCTCTGGAAACACCATATATTTT
V gene: TRBV2
D gene: .
clone size: .
J gene: TRBJ1-3

CDR3 protein: CASSIGWEPQHF
CDR3 DNA: TGTGCCAGTAGTATTGGGTGGGAACCCCAGCATTTT
V gene: TRBV19
D gene: .
clone size: few
J gene: TRBJ1-5

CDR3 protein: CASSRDTGPAYEQYF
CDR3 DNA: TGTGCCAGCAGCCGAGACACCGGGCCCGCCTACGAGCAGTACTTC
V gene: TRBV4-2
D gene: .
clone size: .
J gene: TRBJ2-7

CDR3 protein: CASGRIYTDTQYF
CDR3 DNA: TGTGCCAGCGGACGGATTTACACAGATACGCAGTATTTT
V gene: TRBV6-1
D gene: .
clone size: .
J gene: TRBJ2-3

CDR3 protein: CASSLALRQGGWNTEAFF
CDR3 DNA: TGCGCCAGCAGCTTGGCCTTGCGACAGGGTGGGTGGAACACTGAAGCTTTCTTT
V gene: TRBV5-1
D gene: TRBD1
clone size: medium-sized
J gene: TRBJ1-1

CDR3 protein: CASSSGRYTYEQYF
CDR3 DNA: TGTGCCAGCAGTAGCGGCAGATACACGTACGAGCAGTACTTC
V gene: TRBV6-5
D gene: .
clone size: .
J gene: TRBJ2-7

CDR3 protein: CASSFTSGNTIYF
CDR3 DNA: TGTGCCAGCAGCTTTACCTCTGGAAACACCATATATTTT
V gene: TRBV5-4
D gene: .
clone size: .
J gene: TRBJ1-3

CDR3 protein: CASSLNTGRDNEQFF
CDR3 DNA: TGCGCCAGCAGCTTAAACACAGGTCGAGACAATGAGCAGTTCTTC
V gene: TRBV5-1
D gene: .
clone size: .
J gene: TRBJ2-1